A selection of T cell receptor beta chains follows, all from one sample in a study of metastatic and nonmetastatic thyroid tumors. MiXCR re-clonotyped the PCR reads for TCRdb. The sample lists roughly 25,000 clones, about 15% occurring once. Sample: blood. Source of these receptors: a female donor with papillary thyroid cancer or a benign thyroid nodule (not recorded which). Some clones in this sample may be carry-over from other donors' samples. CDR3s include the opening cysteine and the closing phenylalanine or tryptophan. The D gene is left open where the match is weak. The size of a clone is reported for some rows only, either as once, few or many, or as a class for expanded clones.

J | D | V | size | DNA | CDR3
TRBJ2-3 | TRBD2 | TRBV6-1 | few | TGTGCCAGCAGTCCATCGACTAGCGGGGGCACAGATACGCAGTATTTT | CASSPSTSGGTDTQYF
TRBJ2-1 | . | TRBV7-2 | many | TGTGCCAGCAGCTTAGGGCAGGGGCAGTTCTTC | CASSLGQGQFF
TRBJ1-2 | . | TRBV28 | . | TGTGCCAGCAGTCGACTCTATAGGGAGTACTATGGCTACACCTTC | CASSRLYREYYGYTF
TRBJ2-7 | . | TRBV29-1 | many | TGCAGCGTTCTGGGGGATCCGTACGAGCAGTACTTC | CSVLGDPYEQYF
TRBJ2-2 | TRBD1 | TRBV12-3/TRBV12-4 | many | TGTGCCAGCAGGGGGACAGGGATGGAGACCGGGGAGCTGTTTTTT | CASRGTGMETGELFF
TRBJ2-7 | . | TRBV7-9 | few | TGTGCCAGCAGCTTAGGCAGTAGGGAGCAGTACTTC | CASSLGSREQYF
TRBJ1-3 | TRBD1 | TRBV28 | many | TGTGCCAGCAGCGCGACAGGGTTTTCTGGAAACACCATATATTTT | CASSATGFSGNTIYF
TRBJ1-2 | . | TRBV19 | many | TGTGCCAGTAGTTCGACAGCGACTAACTATGGCTACACCTTC | CASSSTATNYGYTF
TRBJ2-7 | . | TRBV20-1 | . | TGCAGTGCTAGCAAAACTAACTACGAGCAGTACTTC | CSASKTNYEQYF
TRBJ2-3 | TRBD1 | TRBV6-4 | many | TGTGCCAGCAGTGACCCCCCCCCTCGACAGGGGGCCCCAGATACGCAGTATTTT | CASSDPPPRQGAPDTQYF
TRBJ2-1 | . | TRBV7-6 | . | TGTGCCAGCAGCCACGGGTCGATTTACAATGAGCAGTTCTTC | CASSHGSIYNEQFF
TRBJ2-7 | . | TRBV4-1 | medium-sized | TGCGCCAGCAGCCAAGCGCCTAGAGGCAGATCCTACGAGCAGTACTTC | CASSQAPRGRSYEQYF
TRBJ2-1 | TRBD2 | TRBV19 | many | TGTGCCAGTCGAGGACTAGCGGGAGTTAGCTCCTACAATGAGCAGTTCTTC | CASRGLAGVSSYNEQFF
TRBJ2-2 | TRBD1 | TRBV5-4 | many | TGTGCCAGCAGCTTGTGGGGACAGCCCACCGGGGAGCTGTTTTTT | CASSLWGQPTGELFF
TRBJ1-6 | . | TRBV9 | . | TGTGCCAGCAGCCCAAGGGTGGAGGGGCATAATTCACCCCTCCACTTT | CASSPRVEGHNSPLHF
TRBJ1-2 | TRBD1 | TRBV25-1 | many | TGTGCCAGCAGTGATCCCGGTGGGACAGGGAGGATGAGCTACACCTTC | CASSDPGGTGRMSYTF
TRBJ2-1 | TRBD2 | TRBV6-1 | medium-sized | TGTGCCAGCATTGACTCTACTAGGGACTACTACAATGAGCAGTTCTTC | CASIDSTRDYYNEQFF
TRBJ2-7 | . | TRBV6-1 | few | TGTGCCAGTTCTGAGCGTGATGCCCTGGGGCAGTACTTC | CASSERDALGQYF
TRBJ1-2 | TRBD1 | TRBV4-1 | medium-sized | TGCGCCAGCAGCCCGTCCGGGACAGGGACTAATTATGGCTACACCTTC | CASSPSGTGTNYGYTF
TRBJ2-6 | TRBD2 | TRBV2 | . | TGTGCCAGCAGTGAGGGAGGGGTCGGGGCCAACGTCCTGACTTTC | CASSEGGVGANVLTF
TRBJ2-7 | TRBD2 | TRBV27 | . | TGTGCCGGCAGTTTGGGACTAGCGGGAGGATCCCCCCGGGTCGGGCAGTACTTC | CAGSLGLAGGSPRVGQYF
TRBJ2-3 | . | TRBV6-1 | many | TGTGCCAGCACCTCCTGGGACGTCACAGATACGCAGTATTTT | CASTSWDVTDTQYF
TRBJ2-2 | . | TRBV6-2/TRBV6-3 | many | TGTGCCAGCAGTTACTCCGACAAAACCGGGGAGCTGTTTTTT | CASSYSDKTGELFF
TRBJ1-5 | . | TRBV28 | many | TGTGCCAGCAGTTTTGGTACAAATCAGCCCCAGCATTTT | CASSFGTNQPQHF
TRBJ2-7 | TRBD1 | TRBV18 | medium-sized | TGTGCCAGCTCGCCCGGACAGGGGTTTTCCTACGAGCAGTACTTC | CASSPGQGFSYEQYF
TRBJ2-3 | TRBD2 | TRBV6-5 | few | TGTGCCAGCAGTGACTCTAGCGGTACACACACAGATACTCAGTATTTT | CASSDSSGTHTDTQYF
TRBJ1-6 | . | TRBV6-1 | . | TGTGCCAGCAGTCAGCGGGTCCCCGGGTCACCCCTCCACTTT | CASSQRVPGSPLHF
TRBJ1-3 | TRBD1 | TRBV6-2/TRBV6-3 | medium-sized | TGTGCCAGCAGTTTTGACAGGGGCTTTCTCTCTGGAAACACCATATATTTT | CASSFDRGFLSGNTIYF
TRBJ1-1 | . | TRBV6-1 | many | TGTGCCAGCAATTTACAGGGTTCCACTGAAGCTTTCTTT | CASNLQGSTEAFF
TRBJ2-6 | . | TRBV19 | many | TGTGCCAGTACGACGAGGGATGGTGGGGCCAACGTCCTGACTTTC | CASTTRDGGANVLTF
TRBJ2-7 | . | TRBV28 | many | TGTGCCAGCAGTTTCCTGGGACTTTCCTACGAGCAGTACTTC | CASSFLGLSYEQYF
TRBJ2-7 | TRBD1 | TRBV12-3/TRBV12-4 | . | TGTGCCAGCAGTTCAATGCGACAGGGTGATTACTTC | CASSSMRQGDYF
TRBJ2-1 | . | TRBV28 | . | TGTGCCAGCAGTTTACCTCCATCGTTATACAATGAGCAGTTCTTC | CASSLPPSLYNEQFF
TRBJ1-2 | . | TRBV7-7 | many | TGTGCTAGCAGCTGCCCCGGACCTGGAGTCTATGGCTACACCTTC | CASSCPGPGVYGYTF